The entry that follows covers one T cell receptor beta chain sequence. Its cognate antigen is unknown. Noted treatment: oral pan-JAK inhibitor, 5-10 mg twice daily. These data originate in a study of CD8+ T cells in alopecia areata. Study information: Tofacitinib administration persisted for 6 to 18 months, succeeded by 6 months off drug. Severity scoring for treated patients was based on the percentage of affected scalp area.

This CDR3 is built from 13 residues. V shed 9 bases and J 5 bases; nucleotides not matched to a gene: 6. The V gene's germline CDR1 is SNHLY and CDR2 FYNNEI. It was cDNA, reverse transcribed from extracted RNA, that served as the sequencing template. Assay used: immunoSEQ multiplex PCR; TCRdb lists only in-frame clones, some missing. The table lists about 260,000 clones, 60% of them singletons, with about 0.9% in the top ten. Overall study results and limits: Clonality was higher in lesional than normal scalp, especially in alopecia totalis/universalis.

The material was CD4+ T cells sorted from blood, obtained at approximately week 51, from a patient treated with tofacitinib. The gene calls are TRBV2 and TRBJ2-3; 9 bases are shared with TRBD2. The source of this sequence is a human donor with alopecia areata. The CDR3 DNA follows: TGTGCCAGTCCGCGCGGGGGGGGAGATACGCAGTATTTT. It codes for CASPRGGGDTQYF.